This T cell receptor (beta chain) was retrieved from a study of blood T cell repertoires in COVID-19. In the study's own analysis: Estimation of nucleated cell counts was performed using reference gene primer amplification. Repertoires were generated with immunoSEQ multiplex PCR, while TCRdb's copy carries only in-frame clones and drops some. V and J calls and clone size are given by that table; D and trimming were obtained from the DNA. The sample shows roughly 190,000 clones, about four fifths of them seen only once. CDR1 is MNHEY, CDR2 SVGAGI, per germline. After removal of 6 bases from V and 7 bases from J, the junction contained 4 bases not matched to a gene. The CDR3 length is 12 residues. Patients at the Seattle site were enrolled during active infection and followed longitudinally.

The TCR originated in a woman in her thirties or forties with COVID-19, enrolled during active disease. J is TRBJ2-5 and V is TRBV6-5; the match to TRBD2 covers 8 bases. The sample was peripheral blood. Written as DNA, the CDR3 is TGTGCCAGCAGGAACGGGGGGGGGACCCAGTACTTC. Protein product: CASRNGGGTQYF.